What follows are 5 T cell receptor beta chains derived from one specimen sequenced in a study of cytomegalovirus exposure and HLA in healthy donors. PCR used 60 Vbeta primers and 13 Jbeta primers. The table came from immunoSEQ multiplex PCR; TCRdb's copy has only in-frame clones and leaves some out. The repertoire has about 80,000 clones, 79% of them found once; the top ten carry 2% to 2.5%. Sequenced material: PBMCs. Every receptor here comes from a man younger than 40 in good health and CMV-seronegative.

Remarks on this clone: The same CDR3 can be traced to other DNA sequences in this sample. The genes are TRBV11-2 and TRBJ2-1; no definite D call. V was pared by 3 bases and J by 8 bases, with 5 bases between. This CDR3 is 11 amino acids long. CDR1 is SGHAT, CDR2 FQNNGV, per germline. The CDR3 nucleotides read TGTGCCAGCAGCTTCCGAGATGAGCAGTTCTTC. Translating it yields CASSFRDEQFF.

V and J are TRBV5-1 and TRBJ1-2, with no clear D. V lost 0 bases and J 0 bases, leaving 9 bases between the germline ends. The CDR3 covers 15 residues. CDR1 and CDR2 from the germline V gene are SGHRS and YFSETQ. CDR3: CASSLGQVANYGYTF. CDR3 coding DNA: TGCGCCAGCAGCTTGGGGCAGGTGGCTAACTATGGCTACACCTTC. Full variable domain (outside the CDR3, taken from reference TRBV5-1 and TRBJ1-2): KAGVTQTPRYLIKTRGQQVTLSCSPISGHRSVSWYQQTPGQGLQFLFEYFSETQRNKGNFPGRFSGRQFSNSRSEMNVSTLELGDSALYLCASSLGQVANYGYTFGSGTRLTVV.

The chain carries TRBV30 and TRBJ1-5; D is uncertain. This CDR3 has 13 amino acids. Germline CDR1 and CDR2: GTSNPN and SVGIG (reference sequence). The V gene lost 4 bases and the J gene lost 2 bases, with 9 bases spanning the gap. CDR3 coding DNA: TGTGCCTGGAACCACGGGGGCAATCAGCCCCAGCATTTT. This translates into CAWNHGGNQPQHF.

The CDR3 DNA sequence: TGTGCCAGCACGGGGGGGTGGTACGAGCAGTACTTC. It yields the protein CASTGGWYEQYF. This chain joins TRBV25-1 and TRBJ2-7, with 8 bases lining up with TRBD2. Germline V CDR1 and CDR2: MGHDK, SYGVNS. V was pared by 7 bases and J by 4 bases, with 3 bases of the junction left unmatched. The CDR3 is made up of 12 amino acids.

The chain employs TRBV7-6 and TRBJ2-2; TRBD2 agrees at 7 bases. The ends lost 4 bases at V and 6 bases at J; junction bases unmatched: 14. Germline CDR1 is SGHVS and CDR2 is FNYEAQ. This CDR3 contains 17 residues. The CDR3 nucleotides are TGTGCCAGCAGCTACCCCGAGGGACTAAAGGACGCCGGGGAGCTGTTTTTT. It translates to CASSYPEGLKDAGELFF.